Each of the 15 T cell receptor beta chains below was sequenced from the same sample in a study of T cell responses to AZD1222 COVID-19 vaccine (dated by TCRdb to the early 2020s). Libraries were prepared through the immunoSEQ multiplex PCR assay. In its TCRdb copy, this immuneACCESS table keeps in-frame sequences only and misses some clones. Where compared with another copy, unresolved V genes explain less than half of these, and the others have no known cause. In all, the sample holds approximately 150,000 clones, and roughly 87% of those were seen once. The top ten clones comprise 2.6% of the sample. Explained via the paper, the time point label denotes: baseline before first vaccination. This specimen consisted of peripheral blood, obtained on day 0 of AZD1222 vaccination. The receptors derive from an adult in good health.

V usage is TRBV12-3 or TRBV12-4 and J usage is TRBJ2-7, with TRBD1 matching over 9 bases. V lost 5 bases, J lost 7 bases, and 3 bases stayed unmatched. CDR3 size: 12 residues. In DNA, the CDR3 is TGTGCCAGCAGTGCGGACAGGGGAGAGCAGTACTTC. The encoded protein is CASSADRGEQYF.

V and J are TRBV3-1 (or the pseudogene TRBV3-2) and TRBJ1-4; no definite D call. CDR1 is LGHDT and CDR2 is YNNKEL in the germline V gene (reference sequence). The V gene lost 4 bases and the J gene lost 0 bases, with 6 bases spanning the gap. The CDR3 sequence is 14 residues long. The CDR3 reads CASSPPPTNEKLFF. Here the CDR3 DNA reads TGTGCCAGCAGCCCCCCTCCAACTAATGAAAAACTGTTTTTT.

The DNA for the CDR3 is TGTGCCTGGAGCCCCAGGTTCCCCGGGGAGCTGTTTTTT. Translated: CAWSPRFPGELFF. The chain carries TRBV30 and TRBJ2-2, with D unresolved. CDR3 length: 13 amino acids. Germline V CDR1 and CDR2: GTSNPN, SVGIG (reference sequence). The V and J ends lost 3 bases and 6 bases respectively, with 11 bases between them.

This clone has a handful of counts. The V and J genes are TRBV6-4 and TRBJ1-1; TRBD1 aligns across 7 bases. CDR1 and CDR2 (germline): MRHNA, SNTAGT. V lost 3 bases and J lost 2; bases outside the gene matches: 3. This CDR3 spans 14 amino acids. The CDR3 DNA follows: TGTGCCAGCAGTGAGGGGACAGAAAACACTGAAGCTTTCTTT. The encoded protein is CASSEGTENTEAFF.

The chain couples TRBV6-5 to TRBJ2-2; maybe TRBD1 (7 bases). Trimming removed 7 bases at V and 4 bases at J, with 10 bases between. Germline V gene lookup returns CDR1 MNHEY and CDR2 SVGAGI. The CDR3 is 13 residues long. CDR3 amino acids: CASKQGGTGELFF. The DNA for the CDR3 is TGTGCCAGCAAGCAGGGGGGCACCGGGGAGCTGTTTTTT.

The chain is built from TRBV2 and TRBJ2-4; D possibly uses TRBD1 or TRBD2 (5 bases each). Germline CDR1 is SNHLY and CDR2 is FYNNEI. V was trimmed by 4 bases and J by 8 bases, leaving 15 bases between them. This CDR3 comprises 14 residues. The CDR3 DNA sequence: TGTGCCAGCAGTGGTAAAGGGACGGTAGACATTCAGTACTTC. This sequence encodes CASSGKGTVDIQYF.

The chain couples TRBV4-1 to TRBJ1-4; no reliable D call. This CDR3 is built from 19 residues. V shed 4 bases and J shed 0 bases, with 21 bases lying between them. The germline V gene has CDR1 MGHRA and CDR2 YSYEKL. The CDR3 is CASSPLRIAITTTNEKLFF. The CDR3 DNA sequence: TGCGCCAGCAGCCCCTTAAGGATAGCAATTACCACAACTAATGAAAAACTGTTTTTT.

The rearrangement joins TRBV6-1 to TRBJ1-1, with D possibly matching TRBD1 (6 bases). The CDR3 spans 14 residues. Trimming took 2 bases from V and 0 from J, leaving 7 bases between them. The germline V gene has CDR1 MNHNS and CDR2 SASEGT. CDR3 in amino acids: CASSEWGLNTEAFF. The CDR3 DNA reads TGTGCCAGCAGTGAATGGGGGCTGAACACTGAAGCTTTCTTT.

V is TRBV7-6 and J is TRBJ2-3; 7 bases line up with TRBD2. The length of the CDR3 is 16 residues. V lost 1 base to trimming and J lost 0 bases; unmatched junction nucleotides: 4. CDR1 and CDR2 from the germline V gene are SGHVS and FNYEAQ. The CDR3 bases are TGTGCCAGCAGCTTAGGTCTAGCGGTTAGCACAGATACGCAGTATTTT. Its translation: CASSLGLAVSTDTQYF.

The chain employs TRBV7-9 and TRBJ1-2; 7 bases agree with TRBD1. The trim removed 7 bases at V and 4 bases at J, leaving 9 bases unmatched. The CDR3 sequence is 14 residues long. From germline, CDR1 is SEHNR and CDR2 FQNEAQ (reference sequence). CDR3 DNA sequence: TGTGCCAGCACCCAGGGGGGGCAGTCCTATGGCTACACCTTC. This codes for CASTQGGQSYGYTF.

J is TRBJ1-1 and V is TRBV12-3 or TRBV12-4; D gene ambiguous. CDR3 length: 11 amino acids. Trimming removed 5 bases at V and 8 bases at J, with 9 bases between. CDR3 sequence reads: CASSRYPEAFF. In DNA form, the CDR3 reads TGTGCCAGCAGTCGATACCCGGAAGCTTTCTTT.

This rearrangement joins TRBV6-5 to TRBJ2-1, with 11 bases aligning to TRBD2. V dropped 5 bases and J dropped 4; count of bases not matched to a gene: 4. Germline lookup yields CDR1 MNHEY and CDR2 SVGAGI. The CDR3 sequence is 15 residues long. The CDR3 loop reads CASSRGTSGYNEQFF. The CDR3 bases are TGTGCCAGCAGTCGCGGGACTAGCGGATACAATGAGCAGTTCTTC.

The chain links TRBV28 to TRBJ2-7, with D possibly matching TRBD1 (6 bases). Trimming shortened V by 4 bases and J by 6 bases, and 13 bases separated the two germline ends. The germline V gene has CDR1 MDHEN and CDR2 SYDVKM. The CDR3 is 13 residues long. The CDR3 coding sequence is TGTGCCAGCAGTTCTACAGGGTACAGCGAGCAGTACTTC. Translation: CASSSTGYSEQYF. Based on the CDR3 plus reference TRBV28 and TRBJ2-7, the full variable domain is DVKVTQSSRYLVKRTGEKVFLECVQDMDHENMFWYRQDPGLGLRLIYFSYDVKMKEKGDIPEGYSVSREKKERFSLILESASTNQTSMYLCASSSTGYSEQYFGPGTRLTVT.

This chain links TRBV10-2 with TRBJ2-7; D gene unclear. Germline V gives CDR1 WSHSY, CDR2 SAAADI. The CDR3 is 13 residues long. Trimming shortened V by 2 bases and J by 3 bases, and 8 bases separated the two germline ends. The CDR3 loop is CASSERAVYEQYF. The CDR3 nucleotides read TGCGCCAGCAGTGAGAGGGCAGTCTACGAGCAGTACTTC.

DNA of the CDR3: TGTGCCTGGAGTGGCGGACAGGGATCCTACGAGCAGTACTTC. Protein sequence: CAWSGGQGSYEQYF. The chain joins TRBV30 to TRBJ2-7; 8 nucleotides line up with TRBD1. The CDR3 has 14 amino acids. With V trimmed by 1 base and J by 1 base, 3 bases remained unmatched. Germline V gives CDR1 GTSNPN, CDR2 SVGIG (reference sequence).